This record covers a single T cell receptor (beta chain). The antigen is undetermined. The repertoire was sequenced with immunoSEQ multiplex PCR; TCRdb's copy has only in-frame clones and lacks some. The sample has roughly 63,000 clones; 80% to 90% are singletons. The germline V gene encodes CDR1 SEHNR and CDR2 FQNEAQ (reference sequence). Trimming left V 1 base short and J 5 bases short, with 12 bases between. CDR3 length: 14 amino acids. This specimen comes from a study of OX40 agonist ivuxolimab in advanced cancers. Study summary: The dose of intravenous ivuxolimab that patients received every 2 weeks ranged from 0.01 to 10 mg/kg. Patients in dose escalation had liver, melanoma, kidney or head and neck cancers. Broader study findings: By week 6 at 0.1 to 3.0 mg/kg, blood CD4+ and CD8+ T cells had expanded clonally.

This chain joins TRBV7-9 and TRBJ2-7; D is undetermined. This specimen consisted of CD4+ or CD8+ T cells sorted from blood, obtained in a trial of the OX40 agonist ivuxolimab. The TCR sequence derives from an adult with an advanced solid tumor such as melanoma, head and neck, liver or kidney cancer. CDR3 sequence: CASSLGTDNDEQYF. The CDR3 DNA reads as TGTGCCAGCAGCTTAGGAACAGACAACGACGAGCAGTACTTC.